These 12 T cell receptor beta chains came from one sample sequenced in a study of shared clonotypes between healthy human individuals. Sequencing used immunoSEQ multiplex PCR; TCRdb keeps in-frame clones, though not all of them. The sample holds approximately 2.5 million clones, roughly 93% seen once. Source material: naive CD4+ T cells from PBMCs. The subset was: CD45RA+ positively selected. These receptors all come from a man aged 18 to 29 in good health. Some clones in this sample may be carry-over from other donors' samples.

This chain joins TRBV18 and TRBJ2-7; 7 bases line up with TRBD1. V lost 3 bases to trimming and J lost 2 bases; unmatched junction nucleotides: 4. The CDR3 loop spans 14 amino acids. Germline assignment: CDR1 KGHSH and CDR2 LQKENI. DNA of the CDR3: TGTGCCAGCTCACCGGGACAGCCTGCCTACGAGCAGTACTTC. It encodes CASSPGQPAYEQYF.

V usage is TRBV28 and J usage is TRBJ2-7, with TRBD1 matching over 8 bases. The CDR3 length is 16 residues. V was pared by 4 bases and J by 3 bases, with 11 bases of the junction left unmatched. CDR1 MDHEN and CDR2 SYDVKM come from the germline V gene. The chain's CDR3 is CASSSVHKDRDYEQYF. CDR3 sequence (DNA): TGTGCCAGCAGTTCCGTTCATAAGGACAGGGACTACGAGCAGTACTTC.

The genes are TRBV29-1 and TRBJ2-1; 9 bases are shared with TRBD2. Germline V gives CDR1 SQVTM, CDR2 ANQGSEA. Trimming took 8 bases from V and 1 from J; bases not matched to a gene: 9. The CDR3 is 15 residues long. The CDR3 sequence is CSSLGAGGSYNEQFF. CDR3 bases: TGCAGCTCCCTGGGAGCGGGAGGTTCCTACAATGAGCAGTTCTTC.

The chain carries TRBV28 and TRBJ2-3; 10 bases align to TRBD1. CDR3 length: 17 residues. CDR1 and CDR2 (germline): MDHEN, SYDVKM. V gave up 3 bases and J gave up 9 bases; unmatched junction bases: 15. This CDR3 is CASSFLPGQGSVMTQYF. CDR3 in DNA: TGTGCCAGCAGTTTCCTTCCGGGACAGGGGTCCGTGATGACGCAGTATTTT.

This sequence joins TRBV28 and TRBJ2-7; D possibly corresponds to TRBD1 (7 bases). The germline V and J ends were trimmed by 6 bases and 2 bases, with 17 bases remaining between them. This CDR3 spans 15 amino acids. Germline assignment: CDR1 MDHEN and CDR2 SYDVKM. CDR3: CASSPPRGATYEQYF. The CDR3, as DNA: TGTGCCAGCAGCCCCCCCAGGGGGGCCACCTACGAGCAGTACTTC.

The CDR3 nucleotides read TGTGCCAGCACCGGGACAGGGATCGGGGAGCAGTACTTC. Amino acid sequence: CASTGTGIGEQYF. The chain recombines TRBV28 with TRBJ2-7; 9 bases map to TRBD1. CDR3 length equals 13 residues. CDR1 and CDR2 from the germline V gene are MDHEN and SYDVKM. With 7 bases clipped from V and 7 bases from J, the junction kept 8 bases outside the gene matches. Together with reference TRBV28 and TRBJ2-7, the CDR3 gives the full variable domain: DVKVTQSSRYLVKRTGEKVFLECVQDMDHENMFWYRQDPGLGLRLIYFSYDVKMKEKGDIPEGYSVSREKKERFSLILESASTNQTSMYLCASTGTGIGEQYFGPGTRLTVT.

This clone occurred once. At the DNA level, this CDR3 is encoded by other sequences in the same sample as well. The V gene is TRBV20-1, the J gene TRBJ2-1, with D possibly TRBD2 on 5 matching bases. Trimming removed 2 bases at V and 7 bases at J, with 6 bases between. CDR3 size: 11 residues. Per germline, CDR1 DFQATT and CDR2 SNEGSKA (reference sequence). The CDR3 here is CSARRGNEQFF. In DNA, the CDR3 is TGCAGTGCTAGAAGAGGGAATGAGCAGTTCTTC.

This chain links TRBV7-2 with TRBJ2-7; D is unresolved. CDR1 SGHTA and CDR2 FQGNSA come from the germline V gene. The CDR3 loop spans 13 amino acids. Trimming stripped 0 bases from V and 3 bases from J, with 6 bases between. CDR3 coding DNA: TGTGCCAGCAGCTTAGCTTTAGACTACGAGCAGTACTTC. It encodes CASSLALDYEQYF.

The gene calls are TRBV5-5 and TRBJ2-7, with a tentative D call TRBD1 (5 bases). V lost 6 bases and J 1 base, leaving 14 bases between the germline ends. Germline V gene data show CDR1 as SGHKS and CDR2 as YYEKEE (reference sequence). The CDR3 extends over 14 amino acids. For the CDR3, the DNA is TGTGCCAGCATTCAGACAGCTAGTTCCTACGAGCAGTACTTC. This gives the protein CASIQTASSYEQYF. Full variable domain (rest looked up from reference TRBV5-5 and TRBJ2-7): DAGVTQSPTHLIKTRGQQVTLRCSPISGHKSVSWYQQVLGQGPQFIFQYYEKEERGRGNFPDRFSARQFPNYSSELNVNALLLGDSALYLCASIQTASSYEQYFGPGTRLTVT.

The chain combines TRBV29-1 with TRBJ2-7; the D gene is possibly TRBD1 (5 bases). Trimming cost V 3 bases and J 4 bases, with 10 bases left between them. The CDR3 is 12 amino acids. Germline CDR1 reads SQVTM; CDR2 reads ANQGSEA. The chain's CDR3 is CSVEQGGYEQYF. In nucleotides, the CDR3 is TGCAGCGTTGAGCAGGGTGGGTACGAGCAGTACTTC.

The chain couples TRBV5-1 to TRBJ2-7, with 10 bases fitting TRBD2. With V trimmed by 6 bases and J by 2 bases, 5 bases remained unmatched. The V gene's germline CDR1 is SGHRS and CDR2 YFSETQ. The CDR3 covers 14 residues. The CDR3 coding sequence is TGCGCCAGCACCCAACTAGCGGGAACCTACGAGCAGTACTTC. Translation: CASTQLAGTYEQYF.

The rearrangement links TRBV19 to TRBJ2-2, with a possible D match to TRBD1 (7 bases). The germline V and J ends were trimmed by 3 bases and 6 bases, with 23 bases remaining between them. In germline, CDR1 is LNHDA, CDR2 SQIVND (reference sequence). The CDR3 is 18 residues long. CDR3 nucleotides: TGTGCCAGTAGTATGTGGCGTGGAGGGACAGTAAGGGCCGGGGAGCTGTTTTTT. This encodes CASSMWRGGTVRAGELFF.